These 20 T cell receptor beta chains share one sample of origin, sequenced in a study of blood T cells in healthy people across ages. PCR was performed a second time for about 7 to 12 cycles using a sample-barcoded 5' primer and a J-beta primer mix. MiXCR, applied by TCRdb to the 5' RACE reads, yields one record per CDR3 protein. Here the sample spans 800,000 to 950,000 distinct CDR3 sequences, roughly 48% being singletons. The sequencing sample was made of blood. The receptors were gathered from a man aged 30 to 39 in good health.

As concerns this clonotype: One end of the junction is discordant with germline, which a read error may explain. V gene TRBV6-1 combines with J gene TRBJ2-7, with D perhaps matching TRBD1 (6 bases). The CDR3 spans 13 residues. The germline gives CDR1 MNHNS, CDR2 SASEGT. CDR3 amino acids: CASREGGFYEQYF. The CDR3 nucleotides are TGTGCCAGCAGGGAAGGGGGATTCTACGAGCAGTACTTC.

This clonotype was recorded a few times. The chain recombines TRBV12-3 or TRBV12-4 with TRBJ1-2; D is unresolved. With 2 bases removed from V and 3 bases from J, the gap between germline ends came to 13 bases. CDR3 length: 15 amino acids. The CDR3 coding sequence is TGTGCCAGCAGTTTACCCCTGGAAGGTTACTATGGCTACACCTTC. It translates to CASSLPLEGYYGYTF.

This clonotype appeared a few times. The genes are TRBV10-3 and TRBJ2-7; TRBD1 aligns across 7 bases. Germline V gene lookup returns CDR1 ENHRY and CDR2 SYGVKD. CDR3 length: 14 residues. V gave up 6 bases and J gave up 2 bases; unmatched junction bases: 7. The CDR3 coding sequence is TGTGCCATCAGGGACAGGATGGCCCCCTACGAGCAGTACTTC. Amino acids: CAIRDRMAPYEQYF.

This chain connects TRBV5-1 to TRBJ2-7; TRBD1 agrees at 9 bases. The CDR3 totals 15 residues. V trimming: 4 bases; J trimming: 7 bases; junction bases outside the gene matches: 12. Germline V CDR1 and CDR2: SGHRS, YFSETQ. The CDR3, as DNA: TGCGCCAGCAGCCGCGACAGGGGGGTCTACAATGAGCAGTACTTC. Translating gives CASSRDRGVYNEQYF.

This clonotype was detected only a few times. This chain links TRBV6-6 with TRBJ1-2; D is unresolved. CDR3 length: 12 residues. V was cut by 6 bases and J by 5 bases, with 10 bases left in between. CDR1 is MNHNY, CDR2 SVGAGI, per germline (reference sequence). The CDR3 DNA follows: TGTGCCAGCAGCACAAACGAATATGGCTACACCTTC. Amino acid sequence: CASSTNEYGYTF.

This clonotype has only a few counts. This chain uses TRBV4-3 with TRBJ2-1, with D uncertain. Per the germline V gene, CDR1 is LGHNA and CDR2 is YSLEER. The CDR3 covers 15 residues. Trimming shortened V by 0 bases and J by 3 bases, and 9 bases separated the two germline ends. CDR3 protein: CASSQDTSNYNEQFF. The CDR3 DNA sequence: TGCGCCAGCAGCCAAGATACGAGCAACTACAATGAGCAGTTCTTC.

This clonotype has only a few counts. The genes are TRBV7-2 and TRBJ2-5; TRBD1 or TRBD2 may be the D gene (5 bases each). The J call may be wrong; the DNA end is better matched by TRBJ2-7. The CDR3 runs to 13 residues. Germline V CDR1 and CDR2: SGHTA, FQGNSA. The CDR3 bases are TGTGCCAGCAGCACGTTCCAGGGAGACGAGCAGTACTTC. Its translation: CASSTFQGDEQYF.

This chain links TRBV20-1 with TRBJ2-7; 7 bases match TRBD1. The trim removed 6 bases at V and 2 bases at J, leaving 7 bases unmatched. The germline V gene has CDR1 DFQATT and CDR2 SNEGSKA (reference sequence). The CDR3 spans 13 residues. Written as DNA, the CDR3 is TGCAGTGCAAACAGGGACAGAACCTACGAGCAGTACTTC. Amino acid sequence: CSANRDRTYEQYF.

This chain links TRBV4-2 with TRBJ1-1; D ambiguous. Looked up from germline, CDR1 is LGHNA and CDR2 is YNFKEQ. V was shortened by 0 bases and J by 6 bases, with 8 bases between the two germline ends. The CDR3 consists of 13 residues. The CDR3 loop is CASSQDYVSEAFF. The CDR3 nucleotides are TGTGCCAGCAGCCAAGATTATGTCTCTGAAGCTTTCTTT.

In its sample, this clonotype was seen once. This CDR3 is CASRGPGYNEQFF. For the CDR3, the DNA is TGTGCCAGCAGGGGTCCAGGCTACAATGAGCAGTTCTTC. The chain carries TRBV6-5 and TRBJ2-1; D is ambiguous. The CDR3 is made up of 13 amino acids. The germline V gene has CDR1 MNHEY and CDR2 SVGAGI. Trimming shortened V by 6 bases and J by 3 bases, and 9 bases separated the two germline ends.

The chain links TRBV9 to TRBJ2-2; D uncertain. The germline V and J ends were trimmed by 4 bases and 9 bases, with 10 bases remaining between them. This CDR3 contains 12 residues. Germline V lookup: CDR1 SGDLS, CDR2 YYNGEE. Written as DNA, the CDR3 is TGTGCCAGCAGCTTACTGGGCAGGGAGCTGTTTTTT. This translates into CASSLLGRELFF.

The genes are TRBV7-2 and TRBJ1-6, with a tentative D call TRBD1 (5 bases). V was shortened by 4 bases and J by 11 bases, with 15 bases between the two germline ends. This CDR3 comprises 14 residues. CDR1 SGHTA and CDR2 FQGNSA come from the germline V gene. CDR3 DNA sequence: TGTGCCAGCAGCTCGGGACGGGAAAGTGCACCCCTCCACTTT. It encodes CASSSGRESAPLHF.

The V call is TRBV7-9, the J call TRBJ2-3, with D perhaps matching TRBD2 (6 bases). Germline V CDR1 and CDR2: SEHNR, FQNEAQ (reference sequence). V gave up 10 bases and J gave up 7 bases, with 18 bases separating them. This CDR3 has 13 residues. The CDR3, as DNA: TGTGCCACCGCCGGGACTCACGTATATACGCAGTATTTT. Residues: CATAGTHVYTQYF.

A remark on this clonotype: Just one base apart from a much larger clone, this may be a read error. The V call is TRBV6-6, the J call TRBJ2-1, with a weak D call TRBD1 (6 bases). CDR1 MNHNY and CDR2 SVGAGI come from the germline V gene (reference sequence). The CDR3 sequence is 13 residues long. Trimming stripped 5 bases from V and 10 bases from J, with 15 bases between. In nucleotides, the CDR3 is TGTGCCAGCAGTCCGTCAGGGGTATACGAGCAGTTCTTC. It translates to CASSPSGVYEQFF.

V is TRBV5-4 and J is TRBJ2-5; the match to TRBD1 covers 7 bases. Germline V CDR1 and CDR2: SGHNT, YYREEE (reference sequence). There are 14 residues in the CDR3. V lost 1 base and J lost 3; bases outside the gene matches: 3. The CDR3 nucleotides are TGTGCCAGCAGCTTGTTAGGGGGCAAAGAGACCCAGTACTTC. This codes for CASSLLGGKETQYF.

In its sample, this clonotype was seen a few times. The genes are TRBV6-1 and TRBJ2-3; D is ambiguous. Germline V gene lookup returns CDR1 MNHNS and CDR2 SASEGT. This CDR3 comprises 13 residues. V was cut by 6 bases and J by 2 bases, with 9 bases left in between. The CDR3 spells CASRVYSTDTQYF. The CDR3 DNA reads TGTGCCAGCAGGGTCTACTCCACAGATACGCAGTATTTT.

The V call is TRBV12-3 or TRBV12-4, the J call TRBJ2-7; maybe TRBD1 (6 bases). CDR3 length: 14 amino acids. V was cut by 7 bases and J by 2 bases, with 15 bases left in between. In DNA, the CDR3 is TGTGCCAGCACCCGAACAGGGCTCCCCTACGAGCAGTACTTC. This codes for CASTRTGLPYEQYF.

The chain combines TRBV9 with TRBJ2-4, with a weak D call TRBD2 (6 bases). The CDR3 totals 14 residues. The germline V gene has CDR1 SGDLS and CDR2 YYNGEE. Trimming stripped 5 bases from V and 8 bases from J, with 17 bases between. CDR3: CASSGGTVGDIQYF. The CDR3 nucleotides are TGTGCCAGCAGTGGAGGGACGGTGGGTGACATTCAGTACTTC.

The chain uses TRBV12-3 or TRBV12-4 and TRBJ2-5, with D possibly being TRBD2 (6 bases). V was pared by 8 bases and J by 2 bases, with 12 bases between. The CDR3 length is 13 residues. The CDR3 bases are TGTGCCAGCGGGGCGGGACGGCAAGAGACCCAGTACTTC. Translating gives CASGAGRQETQYF.

This clonotype was seen many times. The chain employs TRBV7-2 and TRBJ1-5; TRBD1 matches at 7 bases. Germline lookup yields CDR1 SGHTA and CDR2 FQGNSA. J was trimmed by 3 bases and V by 2 bases; bases with no gene match: 7. The CDR3 is made up of 16 amino acids. This chain's CDR3 is CASSLSATGPNQPQHF. The CDR3 DNA reads TGTGCCAGCAGCTTATCCGCGACAGGGCCCAATCAGCCCCAGCATTTT.